These 19 T cell receptor beta chains were sequenced from one sample in a study of blood T cell repertoires in COVID-19 (dated by TCRdb to 2020 to 2021). Library creation used the immunoSEQ multiplex PCR assay. TCRdb mirrors the immuneACCESS table, restricted to in-frame sequences. Some clones are absent from its copies; in checked studies, under half trace to an unresolved V gene, and the reason for the others is unknown. This sample holds a few hundred thousand clones; just under 90% were observed only once. The ten largest clonotypes hold around 9.3% of the sample. Input material: PBMCs or T cells enriched from blood (not recorded which). These receptors were taken from a woman aged 50 to 60 who had recovered from COVID-19.

The chain is built from TRBV6-5 and TRBJ2-7; 11 bases are shared with TRBD2. Germline values: CDR1 MNHEY, CDR2 SVGAGI. CDR3 length: 14 residues. J was trimmed by 2 bases and V by 8 bases; bases with no gene match: 5. CDR3 region: CASSGLAETYEQYF. Written as DNA, the CDR3 is TGTGCCAGCTCGGGACTAGCGGAAACCTACGAGCAGTACTTC.

The J gene is TRBJ2-7, the V gene TRBV27; tentatively, D is TRBD1 (6 bases). Trimming removed 3 bases from V and 5 bases from J, with 14 bases in between. The CDR3 is made up of 14 amino acids. Germline CDR1 MNHEY, CDR2 SMNVEV (reference sequence). CDR3 residues: CASSLTRGIDEQYF. The CDR3 coding sequence is TGTGCCAGCAGTTTGACCAGGGGTATAGACGAGCAGTACTTC.

This clone was seen just once. The rearrangement links TRBV20-1 to TRBJ1-6; a weak D match, TRBD1 (5 bases). The CDR3 contains 13 residues. The V gene lost 3 bases and the J gene lost 8 bases, with 11 bases spanning the gap. Germline lookup yields CDR1 DFQATT and CDR2 SNEGSKA (reference sequence). CDR3: CSASRGRDSPLHF. CDR3 in DNA: TGCAGTGCTAGTAGGGGCAGGGATTCACCCCTCCACTTT.

The rearrangement links TRBV28 to TRBJ2-7, with TRBD1 identical over 10 bases. This CDR3 has 15 residues. Per the germline V gene, CDR1 is MDHEN and CDR2 is SYDVKM. The ends lost 5 bases at V and 7 bases at J; junction bases unmatched: 11. The CDR3 DNA follows: TGTGCCAGCAGTATACCGGGACAGGGGATAGGGGAGCAGTACTTC. Translation: CASSIPGQGIGEQYF.

The V call is TRBV18, the J call TRBJ1-6; 7 positions match TRBD1. Trimming took 0 bases from V and 9 from J; bases not matched to a gene: 8. Germline V gene lookup returns CDR1 KGHSH and CDR2 LQKENI. The CDR3 is made up of 16 amino acids. CDR3 nucleotide sequence: TGTGCCAGCTCACCACCTCCGACAGGGCAAGGTTCACCCCTCCACTTT. It specifies CASSPPPTGQGSPLHF. The variable domain in full, completed from reference TRBV18 and TRBJ1-6, reads NAGVMQNPRHLVRRRGQEARLRCSPMKGHSHVYWYRQLPEEGLKFMVYLQKENIIDESGMPKERFSAEFPKEGPSILRIQQVVRGDSAAYFCASSPPPTGQGSPLHFGNGTRLTVT.

The chain is built from TRBV28 and TRBJ2-2, with 11 bases lining up with TRBD2. The V gene's germline CDR1 is MDHEN and CDR2 SYDVKM. Germline trimming cut 7 bases from V and 2 bases from J; bases unmatched to any gene: 9. CDR3 length: 17 residues. CDR3 nucleotide sequence: TGTGCCAGCAAATTGACTAGCGGGGTCCTCAACACCGGGGAGCTGTTTTTT. Translated: CASKLTSGVLNTGELFF.

This clone has more than one count but fewer than ten. The chain recombines TRBV7-2 with TRBJ1-2; D is unclear. CDR3 length: 14 amino acids. CDR1 and CDR2 from the germline V gene are SGHTA and FQGNSA. V was shortened by 3 bases and J by 5 bases, with 13 bases between the two germline ends. The CDR3, as DNA: TGTGCCAGCAGCTTGGAGTTGACTGAATATGGCTACACCTTC. This gives the protein CASSLELTEYGYTF.

The chain joins TRBV3-1 (or the pseudogene TRBV3-2) to TRBJ2-5; 7 bases line up with TRBD1. The V gene end was trimmed by 2 bases and the J gene end by 4 bases; junction bases not matched to a gene: 4. Germline V gene sequence: CDR1 LGHDT, CDR2 YNNKEL (reference sequence). The CDR3 has 14 amino acids. The CDR3 DNA reads as TGTGCCAGCAGCCAATTGAGGGGGCGAGAGACCCAGTACTTC. Its protein product is CASSQLRGRETQYF.

The sample holds a few counts of this clone. The V and J genes are TRBV19 and TRBJ1-2; D possibly corresponds to TRBD1 (6 bases). The CDR3 sequence is 16 residues long. Trimming cost V 5 bases and J 4 bases, with 20 bases left between them. CDR1 is LNHDA, CDR2 SQIVND, per germline (reference sequence). CDR3 DNA: TGTGCCAGTAGTCCACGGACAGACCCACCGCTCTATGGCTACACCTTC. Translated, it gives CASSPRTDPPLYGYTF.

Concerning this clone itself: Given the absence of the conserved phenylalanine or tryptophan at the CDR3 end, a read error is likely. It is unclear where the CDR3 begins or ends on the DNA, so no DNA is shown, and the CDR3 is as TCRdb lists it. The chain joins TRBV6-4 to TRBJ2-3; TRBD1, the D gene given by the table, was not confirmed from the DNA. The CDR3 length equals 11 residues, ends included. Germline assignment: CDR1 MRHNA and CDR2 SNTAGT. The CDR3 spells CATLWGRGQRR.

The sample holds one count of this clone. V gene TRBV21-1 combines with J gene TRBJ2-1; the D call of TRBD2 is as the table states it, not checked on the DNA. TRBV21-1 is given as a pseudogene. The CDR3 length is 15 residues. CDR3 nucleotide sequence: TGTGCCAGCAGCACCCGGACTAGCGGGGACAATGAGCAGTTCTTC. It specifies CASSTRTSGDNEQFF.

In this sample, this clone turned up once. This rearrangement joins TRBV28 to TRBJ1-4; D remains unclear. This CDR3 has 16 amino acids. V shed 4 bases and J shed 0 bases, with 12 bases lying between them. Germline V gene lookup returns CDR1 MDHEN and CDR2 SYDVKM. CDR3 sequence reads: CASSSPDGATNEKLFF. The DNA of the CDR3 is TGTGCCAGCAGTTCCCCGGACGGGGCAACTAATGAAAAACTGTTTTTT.

The chain has TRBV5-8 and TRBJ2-2, with a weak D call TRBD2 (5 bases). Trimming took 2 bases from V and 6 from J, leaving 11 bases between them. CDR1 and CDR2 (germline): SGHTS, YDEGEE. This CDR3 is 14 amino acids long. CDR3: CASSLQLRAGELFF. The CDR3 nucleotides are TGTGCCAGCAGCTTACAGCTGAGGGCCGGGGAGCTGTTTTTT.

This clone came up a few times. This chain links TRBV15 with TRBJ1-2, with 9 nucleotides matching TRBD1. The CDR3 contains 16 residues. J was trimmed by 4 bases and V by 2 bases; bases with no gene match: 8. Per the germline V gene, CDR1 is LNHNV and CDR2 is YYDKDF (reference sequence). The DNA for the CDR3 is TGTGCCACCAGCAGAAGCCGGGACAGGGCCCCCTATGGCTACACCTTC. Translating gives CATSRSRDRAPYGYTF.

This clone was seen more than once but under ten times. The CDR3 DNA reads as TGTGCCTGGAGTGTACGAGGGTTTGGAAACACCATATATTTT. Protein: CAWSVRGFGNTIYF. The V gene is TRBV30, the J gene TRBJ1-3; D gene ambiguous. CDR1 and CDR2 from the germline V gene are GTSNPN and SVGIG (reference sequence). V shed 0 bases and J shed 3 bases, with 9 bases lying between them. This CDR3 region has 14 residues.

This sequence joins TRBV18 and TRBJ1-2; no definite D call. Trimming took 0 bases from V and 0 from J, leaving 11 bases between them. The CDR3 runs 16 residues. Germline assignment: CDR1 KGHSH and CDR2 LQKENI. The CDR3 sequence is CASSPPATASNYGYTF. CDR3 DNA sequence: TGTGCCAGCTCACCACCAGCCACCGCCTCTAACTATGGCTACACCTTC.

The chain joins TRBV5-5 to TRBJ2-7, with 10 positions matching TRBD1. The CDR3 is made up of 15 amino acids. V lost 3 bases to trimming and J lost 0 bases; unmatched junction nucleotides: 3. Looked up from germline, CDR1 is SGHKS and CDR2 is YYEKEE (reference sequence). This CDR3 reads CASSSGQGVSYEQYF. CDR3 nucleotides: TGTGCCAGCAGCTCAGGACAGGGGGTCTCCTACGAGCAGTACTTC.

The chain has TRBV19 and TRBJ2-7; TRBD1 agrees at 9 bases. Germline CDR1 LNHDA, CDR2 SQIVND (reference sequence). The J segment lost 1 base and the V segment lost 2 bases, leaving 6 bases of the junction unmatched. The CDR3 length is 16 residues. CDR3 nucleotides: TGTGCCAGTAGTATATCGGACAGGGGACCATCCTACGAGCAGTACTTC. It is translated as CASSISDRGPSYEQYF.

This chain uses TRBV13 with TRBJ2-7; 7 bases agree with TRBD1. This CDR3 spans 15 amino acids. V was clipped by 4 bases and J by 0 bases; unmatched bases: 6. Germline V gene data show CDR1 as PRHDT and CDR2 as FYEKMQ (reference sequence). The CDR3 DNA reads as TGTGCCAGCAGCTCGGGACAGCTAAGCTCCTACGAGCAGTACTTC. Translated, it gives CASSSGQLSSYEQYF.